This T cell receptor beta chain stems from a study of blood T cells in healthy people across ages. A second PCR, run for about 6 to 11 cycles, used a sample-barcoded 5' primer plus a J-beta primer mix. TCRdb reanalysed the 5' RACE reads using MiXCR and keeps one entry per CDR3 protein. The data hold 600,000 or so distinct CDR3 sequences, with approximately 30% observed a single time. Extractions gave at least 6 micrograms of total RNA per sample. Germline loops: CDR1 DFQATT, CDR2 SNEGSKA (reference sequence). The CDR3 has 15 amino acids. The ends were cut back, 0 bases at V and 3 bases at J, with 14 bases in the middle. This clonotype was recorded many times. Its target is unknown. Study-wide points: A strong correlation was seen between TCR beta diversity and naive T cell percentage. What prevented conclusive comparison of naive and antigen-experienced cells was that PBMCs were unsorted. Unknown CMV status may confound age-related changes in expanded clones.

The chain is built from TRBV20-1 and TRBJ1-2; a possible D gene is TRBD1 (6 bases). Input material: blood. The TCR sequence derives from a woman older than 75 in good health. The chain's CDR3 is CSARDGTRRDYGYTF. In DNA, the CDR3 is TGCAGTGCTAGAGATGGGACAAGGAGGGACTATGGCTACACCTTC.